Listed here are 25 T cell receptor beta chains from one sample, sequenced in a study of glioma-infiltrating T cells after dendritic cell vaccination. Profiled with immunoSEQ multiplex PCR; TCRdb holds only in-frame clones, not every one. This sample has approximately 85,000 clones, with 85% found just once. As for time point: after dendritic cell vaccination, including at tumor progression/relapse. The sequenced sample was blood, obtained after dendritic cell vaccination. The receptors shown here come from a human donor with glioblastoma.

The J gene is TRBJ2-7, the V gene TRBV9; D gene unclear. The CDR3 is made up of 11 amino acids. Germline values: CDR1 SGDLS, CDR2 YYNGEE. V gave up 3 bases and J gave up 4 bases, with 5 bases separating them. The CDR3 region has the DNA TGTGCCAGCAGCGCACAATACGAGCAGTACTTC. Its protein is CASSAQYEQYF.

V gene TRBV14 combines with J gene TRBJ2-1; D is perhaps TRBD2 (5 bases). V gave up 0 bases and J gave up 4 bases, with 16 bases separating them. CDR1 and CDR2 from the germline V gene are SGHDN and FVKESK. This CDR3 is 17 amino acids long. In DNA form, the CDR3 reads TGTGCCAGCAGCCAAGATTTCGGAGGCTATCTTTACAATGAGCAGTTCTTC. Amino acid sequence: CASSQDFGGYLYNEQFF.

The rearrangement joins TRBV14 to TRBJ1-4; no clear D gene. This CDR3 contains 16 residues. Germline V gives CDR1 SGHDN, CDR2 FVKESK. V was shortened by 0 bases and J by 5 bases, with 13 bases between the two germline ends. This CDR3 reads CASSQESGRGNEKLFF. The CDR3 nucleotides read TGTGCCAGCAGCCAAGAATCGGGCCGAGGGAATGAAAAACTGTTTTTT.

The chain has TRBV5-1 and TRBJ1-1, with 8 bases identical to TRBD1. The CDR3 length is 15 residues. Germline loops: CDR1 SGHRS, CDR2 YFSETQ. V trimming: 0 bases; J trimming: 3 bases; junction bases outside the gene matches: 4. The CDR3 protein is CASSLGVTGDTEAFF. The CDR3 DNA follows: TGCGCCAGCAGCTTGGGAGTGACAGGGGACACTGAAGCTTTCTTT.

The V gene is TRBV4-3, the J gene TRBJ1-2, with no clear D. V was trimmed by 0 bases and J by 5 bases, leaving 10 bases between them. The CDR3 totals 14 residues. CDR1 is LGHNA, CDR2 YSLEER, per germline. This CDR3 is CASSQDSEAYGYTF. The CDR3 DNA reads as TGCGCCAGCAGCCAAGATTCAGAAGCGTATGGCTACACCTTC.

For the CDR3, the DNA is TGTGCCACCCAGGGGGCGGGTAATGAAAAACTGTTTTTT. This gives the protein CATQGAGNEKLFF. This rearrangement joins TRBV6-6 to TRBJ1-4; 8 bases fit TRBD1. This CDR3 spans 13 amino acids. Germline-derived CDR1 and CDR2 are MNHNY and SVGAGI (reference sequence). The V gene end was trimmed by 10 bases and the J gene end by 4 bases; junction bases not matched to a gene: 5.

The chain employs TRBV13 and TRBJ1-1; tentative D call: TRBD1 (5 bases). The CDR3 length is 14 residues. Germline V lookup: CDR1 PRHDT, CDR2 FYEKMQ (reference sequence). Trimming removed 7 bases from V and 4 bases from J, with 16 bases in between. The CDR3 DNA is TGTGCCAGCAAAGAGGAGGGGCGGGGCACTGAAGCTTTCTTT. It encodes CASKEEGRGTEAFF.

J is TRBJ2-1 and V is TRBV25-1; no firm D call. The ends were cut back, 3 bases at V and 7 bases at J, with 4 bases in the middle. Looked up from germline, CDR1 is MGHDK and CDR2 is SYGVNS. CDR3 size: 11 residues. The CDR3 loop is CASSDGNEQFF. CDR3 bases: TGTGCCAGCAGTGACGGTAATGAGCAGTTCTTC.

This clone has only one observation. This chain uses TRBV27 with TRBJ2-1; D gene unclear. V dropped 2 bases and J dropped 6 bases, with 14 bases sitting between them. Germline loops: CDR1 MNHEY, CDR2 SMNVEV (reference sequence). The length of the CDR3 is 15 residues. The CDR3 DNA is TGTGCCAGCAGTTTAGAGGTCAAGCCCGTCAATGAGCAGTTCTTC. Translated: CASSLEVKPVNEQFF.

This clone was counted a single time. J is TRBJ2-6 and V is TRBV5-1, with 8 positions matching TRBD1. The CDR3 consists of 18 residues. Germline-derived CDR1 and CDR2 are SGHRS and YFSETQ. V shed 5 bases, J shed 0 bases, and the junction held 10 bases outside the gene matches. CDR3 nucleotide sequence: TGCGCCAGCAGTCCGACAGGGGCCGGAAGCTCTGGGGCCAACGTCCTGACTTTC. Protein product: CASSPTGAGSSGANVLTF.

This clone has just a few counts. CDR3 in DNA: TGTGCCAGCAGTGAAAGGGGTCAGGGGAGCCAGCCCCAGCATTTT. Amino acid sequence: CASSERGQGSQPQHF. The chain carries TRBV2 and TRBJ1-5; a weak D match, TRBD1 (6 bases). The CDR3 has 15 residues. Germline V CDR1 and CDR2: SNHLY, FYNNEI. Between the trimmed V and J ends, which lost 2 bases and 7 bases, there was a span of 15 bases. The full variable domain, rest sourced from reference TRBV2 and TRBJ1-5, is EPEVTQTPSHQVTQMGQEVILRCVPISNHLYFYWYRQILGQKVEFLVSFYNNEISEKSEIFDDQFSVERPDGSNFTLKIRSTKLEDSAMYFCASSERGQGSQPQHFGDGTRLSIL.

The chain is built from TRBV27 and TRBJ2-5; 9 bases align to TRBD2. The trim removed 5 bases at V and 2 bases at J, leaving 6 bases unmatched. The CDR3 length is 15 residues. Germline V gene sequence: CDR1 MNHEY, CDR2 SMNVEV (reference sequence). The CDR3 region has the DNA TGTGCCAGCAGTGAAGGTAGCGGGGGACAAGAGACCCAGTACTTC. Protein: CASSEGSGGQETQYF.

This chain joins TRBV7-6 and TRBJ1-6; D unclear. The CDR3 length is 17 residues. From germline, CDR1 is SGHVS and CDR2 FNYEAQ. Trimming took 5 bases from V and 7 from J, leaving 21 bases between them. The CDR3: CASSPTGGGKVNSPLHF. The DNA for the CDR3 is TGTGCCAGCAGCCCAACGGGTGGCGGAAAAGTGAATTCACCCCTCCACTTT. The full variable domain, in which reference TRBV7-6 and TRBJ1-6 provide the parts outside the CDR3, is GAGVSQSPRYKVTKRGQDVALRCDPISGHVSLYWYRQALGQGPEFLTYFNYEAQQDKSGLPNDRFSAERPEGSISTLTIQRTEQRDSAMYRCASSPTGGGKVNSPLHFGNGTRLTVT.

This clone was seen once. The rearrangement links TRBV27 to TRBJ2-2; 8 bases map to TRBD2. Looked up from germline, CDR1 is MNHEY and CDR2 is SMNVEV (reference sequence). V lost 5 bases and J lost 9; bases outside the gene matches: 11. This CDR3 contains 15 residues. CDR3 protein: CASSALLAAYRELFF. CDR3 sequence (DNA): TGTGCCAGCAGTGCCCTACTAGCGGCCTACAGGGAGCTGTTTTTT.

The V call is TRBV9, the J call TRBJ1-1; D not certain. V shed 4 bases and J shed 6 bases, with 13 bases lying between them. Germline V gives CDR1 SGDLS, CDR2 YYNGEE. The CDR3 is made up of 13 amino acids. CDR3 in DNA: TGTGCCAGCAGCCCACCAGGCAACCCTGAAGCTTTCTTT. It translates to CASSPPGNPEAFF. The entire variable domain, with the rest obtained from reference TRBV9 and TRBJ1-1, is as follows: DSGVTQTPKHLITATGQRVTLRCSPRSGDLSVYWYQQSLDQGLQFLIQYYNGEERAKGNILERFSAQQFPDLHSELNLSSLELGDSALYFCASSPPGNPEAFFGQGTRLTVV.

The CDR3 bases are TGTGCCAGCAGCTTAACAGGCGATACGCAGTATTTT. Amino acids: CASSLTGDTQYF. The chain employs TRBV11-3 and TRBJ2-3, with D perhaps TRBD1 (5 bases). V dropped 2 bases and J dropped 6 bases, with 6 bases sitting between them. The CDR3 runs 12 residues. Germline values: CDR1 SGHNT, CDR2 YENEEA.

The rearrangement uses TRBV7-9 and TRBJ2-7; 9 bases map to TRBD2. The CDR3 runs 16 residues. J gave up 6 bases and V 3 bases, and 12 bases lay outside the gene matches. Germline loops: CDR1 SEHNR, CDR2 FQNEAQ (reference sequence). CDR3 DNA: TGTGCCAGCAGCTTTTCCTTAGCGGGGGAGAAGGGCGAGCAGTACTTC. Translation: CASSFSLAGEKGEQYF.

This clone was seen a single time. CDR3 coding DNA: TGTGCCAGCAGCTTAGGACAGGGGGGCTACAATCAGCCCCAGCATTTT. Protein sequence: CASSLGQGGYNQPQHF. The chain combines TRBV11-2 with TRBJ1-5; TRBD1 matches 9 bases. Per germline, CDR1 SGHAT and CDR2 FQNNGV. There are 16 residues in the CDR3. V was pared by 1 base and J by 3 bases, with 4 bases of the junction left unmatched.

This chain uses TRBV28 with TRBJ2-2; the D is unclear. Germline loops: CDR1 MDHEN, CDR2 SYDVKM. This CDR3 has 11 residues. The CDR3 sequence is CAYGNTGELFF. As DNA, the CDR3 is TGTGCTTACGGGAACACCGGGGAGCTGTTTTTT.

This chain connects TRBV7-9 to TRBJ2-3, with D unclear. The germline gives CDR1 SEHNR, CDR2 FQNEAQ (reference sequence). CDR3 length: 15 amino acids. With 6 bases removed from V and 0 bases from J, the gap between germline ends came to 13 bases. The CDR3 loop reads CASSPWSSSTDTQYF. In DNA, the CDR3 is TGTGCCAGCAGTCCCTGGAGCTCGAGCACAGATACGCAGTATTTT. Using reference TRBV7-9 and TRBJ2-3 for the parts outside the CDR3, the full variable domain is DTGVSQNPRHKITKRGQNVTFRCDPISEHNRLYWYRQTLGQGPEFLTYFQNEAQLEKSRLLSDRFSAERPKGSFSTLEIQRTEQGDSAMYLCASSPWSSSTDTQYFGPGTRLTVL.

This rearrangement joins TRBV5-1 to TRBJ2-7, with 9 bases that match TRBD2. The germline CDR1 and CDR2 sequences are SGHRS and YFSETQ. V trimming: 3 bases; J trimming: 2 bases; junction bases outside the gene matches: 6. The CDR3 sequence is 15 residues long. The DNA for the CDR3 is TGCGCCAGCAGCTCGGCTAGCGGGGTAACCTACGAGCAGTACTTC. Encoded protein: CASSSASGVTYEQYF.

V is TRBV29-1 and J is TRBJ1-1; 10 bases map to TRBD1. CDR3 length: 17 residues. V trimming: 7 bases; J trimming: 0 bases; junction bases outside the gene matches: 14. Germline V gene sequence: CDR1 SQVTM, CDR2 ANQGSEA. CDR3 sequence (DNA): TGCAGCGCCGGATCACGACAGGGGGCGAATCTGAACACTGAAGCTTTCTTT. This gives the protein CSAGSRQGANLNTEAFF.

The chain is built from TRBV9 and TRBJ2-2; 7 bases map to TRBD2. The CDR3 length is 16 residues. The germline V gene has CDR1 SGDLS and CDR2 YYNGEE. The junction had 9 bases not matched to a gene; V was cut back by 3 bases and J by 4 bases. CDR3 sequence (DNA): TGTGCCAGCAGCGCCCTGGGGACTACGTCCACCGGGGAGCTGTTTTTT. Translating gives CASSALGTTSTGELFF.

The V gene is TRBV18, the J gene TRBJ2-7; D is undetermined. In germline, CDR1 is KGHSH, CDR2 LQKENI. There are 11 residues in the CDR3. Trimming removed 3 bases at V and 6 bases at J, with 6 bases between. The CDR3 spells CASSPESEQYF. The CDR3 DNA follows: TGTGCCAGCTCACCGGAGAGCGAGCAGTACTTC.

V gene TRBV5-8 combines with J gene TRBJ2-7; 9 bases map to TRBD1. Trimming at V came to 5 bases and at J to 3 bases, leaving 15 bases not matched to a gene. The CDR3 extends over 17 amino acids. Germline CDR1 is SGHTS and CDR2 is YDEGEE. CDR3 sequence reads: CASRPPAAEGQGYEQYF. In nucleotides, the CDR3 is TGTGCCAGCAGACCCCCGGCCGCGGAGGGACAGGGCTACGAGCAGTACTTC.